The clone carrying this T cell receptor (beta chain) was counted ten times or more. No antigen is known for it. The data are from a study of molecular identifiers for immune sequencing clone quantification. Overall study results and limits: Highly expanded clone sizes could end up underestimated if a barcode were shared by identical TCR molecules.

The naive CD8 libraries originated from between 20,000 and 1,000,000 sorted cells and drew on 10%, 30% or 50% RNA. Making the bulk TCR libraries relied on previously described methods and listed TCR primers. In TCRdb, the PCR reads were re-called with MiXCR into one record per CDR3 protein. In the table there are about 320,000 distinct CDR3 sequences, over 20% of which are singletons. Germline V gene lookup returns CDR1 SGHAT and CDR2 FQNNGV. The CDR3 has 13 amino acids. The V end was cut by 5 bases, the J end by 2 bases, with 9 bases between. The V call is TRBV11-2, the J call TRBJ2-5, with D tentatively TRBD1 (5 bases). The material sequenced was naive CD8+ T cells from blood, with Jurkat cell RNA spiked in. Subset indicated: FACS-sorted CD8+CD4-CCR7+CD45RA+ naive T cells. The TCR sequence derives from a human donor in good health. Some libraries in this study had Jurkat cell RNA spiked in. The CDR3 reads CASSRRQQETQYF. The CDR3 region has the DNA TGTGCCAGCAGCCGAAGACAGCAAGAGACCCAGTACTTC.